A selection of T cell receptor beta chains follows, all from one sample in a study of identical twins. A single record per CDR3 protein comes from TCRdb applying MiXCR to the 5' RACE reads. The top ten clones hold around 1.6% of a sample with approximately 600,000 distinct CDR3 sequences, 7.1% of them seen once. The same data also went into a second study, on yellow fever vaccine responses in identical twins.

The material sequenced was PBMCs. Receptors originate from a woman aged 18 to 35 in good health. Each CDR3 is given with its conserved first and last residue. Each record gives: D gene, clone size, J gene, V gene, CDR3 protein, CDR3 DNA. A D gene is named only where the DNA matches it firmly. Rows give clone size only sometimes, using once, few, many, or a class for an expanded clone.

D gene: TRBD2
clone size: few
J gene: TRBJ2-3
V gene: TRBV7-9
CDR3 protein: CASSLEGGGGDTQYF
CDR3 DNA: TGTGCCAGCAGCTTAGAAGGCGGGGGAGGAGATACGCAGTATTTT

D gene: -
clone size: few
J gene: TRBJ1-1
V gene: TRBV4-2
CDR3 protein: CASRQGHQLNTEAFF
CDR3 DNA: TGTGCCAGCAGACAGGGACACCAACTGAACACTGAAGCTTTCTTT

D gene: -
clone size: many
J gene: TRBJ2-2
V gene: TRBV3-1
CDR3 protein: CASSQDPLGELFF
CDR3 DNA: TGTGCCAGCAGCCAAGACCCCCTCGGGGAGCTGTTTTTT

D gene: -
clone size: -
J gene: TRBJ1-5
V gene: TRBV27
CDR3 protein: CASSIDRLFQPQHF
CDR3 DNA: TGTGCCAGCAGTATCGACAGGTTGTTTCAGCCCCAGCATTTT

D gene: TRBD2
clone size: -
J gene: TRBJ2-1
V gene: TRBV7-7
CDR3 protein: CASSPRRTSRYNEQFF
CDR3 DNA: TGTGCCAGCAGCCCACGGAGGACTAGCCGGTACAATGAGCAGTTCTTC

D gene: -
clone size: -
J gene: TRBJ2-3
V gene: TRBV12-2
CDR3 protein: CASRWALAGGDSSTDTQYF
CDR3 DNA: TGTGCAAGTCGCTGGGCACTAGCGGGAGGGGATTCTAGCACAGATACGCAGTATTTT

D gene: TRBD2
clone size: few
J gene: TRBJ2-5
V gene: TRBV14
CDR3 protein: CASSQDVGGLTRETQYF
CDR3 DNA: TGTGCCAGCAGCCAAGATGTGGGGGGGTTGACCCGTGAGACCCAGTACTTC

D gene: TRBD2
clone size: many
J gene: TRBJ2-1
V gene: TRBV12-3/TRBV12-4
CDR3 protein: CASRPMDSGRVEQFF
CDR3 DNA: TGTGCCAGCAGACCGATGGATAGCGGGAGGGTTGAGCAGTTCTTC

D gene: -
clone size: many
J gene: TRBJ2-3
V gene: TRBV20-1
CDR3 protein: CSVKGPNTDTQYF
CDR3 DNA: TGCAGTGTTAAGGGACCTAACACAGATACGCAGTATTTT

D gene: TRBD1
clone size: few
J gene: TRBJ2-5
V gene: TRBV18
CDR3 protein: CASSPPTGVSQETQYF
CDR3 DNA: TGTGCCAGCTCACCCCCGACAGGGGTCAGCCAAGAGACCCAGTACTTC

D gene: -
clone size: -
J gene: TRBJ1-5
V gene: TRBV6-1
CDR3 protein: CASSEYTSNQPQHF
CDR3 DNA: TGTGCCAGCAGTGAATACACTAGCAATCAGCCCCAGCATTTT

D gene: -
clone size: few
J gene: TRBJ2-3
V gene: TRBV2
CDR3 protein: CASRVLVSTDTQYF
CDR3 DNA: TGTGCCAGCAGGGTTCTGGTCTCCACAGATACGCAGTATTTT

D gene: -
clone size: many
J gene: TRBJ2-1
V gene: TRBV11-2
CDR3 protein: CASSLDTGRGYEQFF
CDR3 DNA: TGTGCCAGCAGCTTAGATACAGGCAGGGGTTATGAGCAGTTCTTC

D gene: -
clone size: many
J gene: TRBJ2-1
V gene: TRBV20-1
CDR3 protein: CSAGTLSPSGYNEQFF
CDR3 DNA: TGCAGTGCCGGGACACTTTCACCCTCCGGCTACAATGAGCAGTTCTTC

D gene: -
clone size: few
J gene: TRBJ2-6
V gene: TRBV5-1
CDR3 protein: CASSLTSGSSGANVLTF
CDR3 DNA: TGCGCCAGCAGCCTGACCTCAGGGTCCTCTGGGGCCAACGTCCTGACTTTC

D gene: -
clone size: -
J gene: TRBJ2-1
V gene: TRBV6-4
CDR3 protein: CASTRGQGFQVGTTSTKYNEQFF
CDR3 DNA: TGTGCCAGCACAAGAGGACAGGGCTTCCAAGTGGGGACTACATCAACGAAGTACAATGAGCAGTTCTTC

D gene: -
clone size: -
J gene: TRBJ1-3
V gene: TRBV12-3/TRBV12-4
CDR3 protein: CASKSGPSSGNTIYF
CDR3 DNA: TGTGCCAGCAAATCGGGGCCCAGCTCTGGAAACACCATATATTTT

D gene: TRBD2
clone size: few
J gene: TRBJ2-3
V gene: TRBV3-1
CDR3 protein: CASSQDGTSGRAVDTQYF
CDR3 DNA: TGTGCCAGCAGCCAAGACGGTACTAGCGGGAGGGCCGTAGATACGCAGTATTTT

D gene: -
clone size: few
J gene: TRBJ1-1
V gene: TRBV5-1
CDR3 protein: CASSPDNTEAFF
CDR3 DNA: TGCGCCAGCAGCCCGGATAACACTGAAGCTTTCTTT

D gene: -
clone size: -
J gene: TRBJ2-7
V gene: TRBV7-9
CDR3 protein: CASSPLDYLTLSEQYF
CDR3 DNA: TGTGCCAGCAGCCCCCTTGACTACCTAACCCTCTCCGAGCAGTACTTC

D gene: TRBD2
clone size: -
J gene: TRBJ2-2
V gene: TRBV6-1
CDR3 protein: CASSTRRGRVNTGELFF
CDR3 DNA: TGTGCCAGCAGTACCCGTCGCGGGAGGGTAAATACCGGGGAGCTGTTTTTT

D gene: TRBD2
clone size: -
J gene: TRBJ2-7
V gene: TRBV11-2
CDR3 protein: CASSLAPSGTGEQYF
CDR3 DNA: TGTGCCAGCAGCTTAGCCCCTAGCGGGACGGGGGAGCAGTACTTC

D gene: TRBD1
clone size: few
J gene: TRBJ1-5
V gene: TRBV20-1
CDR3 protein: CSAAPDGTGNQPQHF
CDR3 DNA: TGCAGTGCAGCCCCCGATGGGACAGGTAATCAGCCCCAGCATTTT

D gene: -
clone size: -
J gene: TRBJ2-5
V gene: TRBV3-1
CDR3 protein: CASSQEQERQETQYF
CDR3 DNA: TGTGCCAGCAGCCAAGAACAGGAACGACAAGAGACCCAGTACTTC

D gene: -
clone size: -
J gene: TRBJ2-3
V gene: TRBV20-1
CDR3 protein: CSVQLVLGTDTQYF
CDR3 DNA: TGCAGTGTACAACTAGTTCTGGGCACAGATACGCAGTATTTT

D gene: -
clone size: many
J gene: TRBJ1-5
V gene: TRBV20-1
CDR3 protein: CSARGGISQPQHF
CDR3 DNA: TGCAGTGCTAGAGGAGGCATAAGTCAGCCCCAGCATTTT

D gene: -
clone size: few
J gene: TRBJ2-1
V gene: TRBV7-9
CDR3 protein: CASSPVGEQFF
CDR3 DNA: TGTGCCAGCAGCCCCGTGGGTGAGCAGTTCTTC

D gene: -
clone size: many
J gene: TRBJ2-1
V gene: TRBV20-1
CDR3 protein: CSARDFGSDEQFF
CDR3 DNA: TGCAGTGCTCGGGATTTCGGGAGCGATGAGCAGTTCTTC

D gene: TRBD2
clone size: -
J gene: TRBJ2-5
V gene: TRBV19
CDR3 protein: CASSTSGSGETQYF
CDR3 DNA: TGTGCCAGTAGTACTAGCGGGAGTGGAGAGACCCAGTACTTC

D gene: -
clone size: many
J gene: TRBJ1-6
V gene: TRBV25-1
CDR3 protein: CASSARLYSPLHF
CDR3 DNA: TGTGCCAGCAGTGCACGGCTCTACTCACCCCTCCACTTT

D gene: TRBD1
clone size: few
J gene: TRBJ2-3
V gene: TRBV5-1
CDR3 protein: CASSLGRGSDTQYF
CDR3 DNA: TGCGCCAGCAGCTTGGGCAGGGGGTCAGATACGCAGTATTTT

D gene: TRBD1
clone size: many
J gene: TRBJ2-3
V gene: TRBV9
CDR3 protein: CASSLDRERSTDTQYF
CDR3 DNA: TGTGCCAGCAGCCTAGACAGGGAAAGGAGCACAGATACGCAGTATTTT

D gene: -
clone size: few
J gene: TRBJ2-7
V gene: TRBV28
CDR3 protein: CASRPQGTREQYF
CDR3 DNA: TGTGCCAGCAGACCTCAGGGGACTCGGGAGCAGTACTTC

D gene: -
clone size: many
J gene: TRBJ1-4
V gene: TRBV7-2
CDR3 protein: CASSLGVQEKLFF
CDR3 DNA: TGTGCCAGCAGCTTAGGGGTACAGGAAAAACTGTTTTTT

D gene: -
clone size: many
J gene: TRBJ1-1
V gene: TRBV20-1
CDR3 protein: CSAGQGYGTEAFF
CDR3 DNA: TGCAGTGCTGGTCAAGGATACGGGACTGAAGCTTTCTTT

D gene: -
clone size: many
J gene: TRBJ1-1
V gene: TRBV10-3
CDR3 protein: CAISDRSFGNTEAFF
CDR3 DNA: TGTGCCATCAGTGACAGAAGTTTCGGAAACACTGAAGCTTTCTTT

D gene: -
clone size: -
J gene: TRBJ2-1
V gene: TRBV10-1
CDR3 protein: CASSSAAAAGKSYNEQFF
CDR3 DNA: TGCGCCAGCAGTTCAGCGGCGGCGGCGGGGAAGTCCTACAATGAGCAGTTCTTC

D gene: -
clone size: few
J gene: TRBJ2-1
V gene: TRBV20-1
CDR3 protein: CSARAPRGYNEQFF
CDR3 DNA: TGCAGTGCTAGAGCCCCGCGTGGGTACAATGAGCAGTTCTTC

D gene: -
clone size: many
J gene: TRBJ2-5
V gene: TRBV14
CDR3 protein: CASSFVQETQYF
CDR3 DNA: TGTGCCAGCAGTTTTGTCCAAGAGACCCAGTACTTC

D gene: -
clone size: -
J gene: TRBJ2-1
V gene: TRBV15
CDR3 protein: CATSSFPDYNEQFF
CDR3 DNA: TGTGCCACCAGCAGTTTCCCGGACTACAATGAGCAGTTCTTC

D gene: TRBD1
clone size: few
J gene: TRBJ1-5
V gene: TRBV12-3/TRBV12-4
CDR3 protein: CASNLDRVNQPQHF
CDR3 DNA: TGTGCCAGCAACCTGGACAGGGTCAATCAGCCCCAGCATTTT

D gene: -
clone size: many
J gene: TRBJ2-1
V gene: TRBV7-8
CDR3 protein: CASSLLGKTSYNEQFF
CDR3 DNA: TGTGCCAGCAGCTTATTGGGGAAAACCTCCTACAATGAGCAGTTCTTC

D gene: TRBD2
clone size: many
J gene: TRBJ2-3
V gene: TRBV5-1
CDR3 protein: CASSLGSGSDTQYF
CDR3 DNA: TGCGCCAGCAGCTTGGGTAGCGGGAGTGATACGCAGTATTTT

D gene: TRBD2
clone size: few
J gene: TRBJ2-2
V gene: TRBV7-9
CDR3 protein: CASSLKAGNTGELFF
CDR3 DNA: TGTGCCAGCAGCTTAAAAGCGGGAAACACCGGGGAGCTGTTTTTT

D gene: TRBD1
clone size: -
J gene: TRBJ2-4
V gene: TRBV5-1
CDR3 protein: CASSSGGAGNIQYF
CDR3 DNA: TGCGCCAGCAGCTCAGGGGGCGCGGGAAACATTCAGTACTTC

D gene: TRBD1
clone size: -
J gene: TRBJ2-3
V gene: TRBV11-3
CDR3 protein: CASSLGRDRGRLDTQYF
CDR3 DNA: TGTGCCAGCAGCTTAGGCCGGGACAGGGGGCGCCTAGATACGCAGTATTTT